Below, 26 T cell receptor beta chains from the same sample are listed, as sequenced in a study of shared clonotypes between healthy human individuals. Sequencing was performed with immunoSEQ multiplex PCR; in TCRdb, only in-frame clones are kept and a portion is missing. The sample shows around 2.3 million clones, about 94% of them seen only once. The source material was naive CD4+ T cells sorted from blood. Subset here: CD45RA+ positively selected. The source is a man younger than 30 in good health.

This sequence joins TRBV18 and TRBJ1-4; a weak D match, TRBD1 (5 bases). Looked up from germline, CDR1 is KGHSH and CDR2 is LQKENI. V was pared by 3 bases and J by 7 bases, with 18 bases between. CDR3 length: 16 residues. The CDR3 DNA is TGTGCCAGCTCACCCCGACAGTTCGTCGGCGGTGAAAAACTGTTTTTT. This gives the protein CASSPRQFVGGEKLFF.

V usage is TRBV7-9 and J usage is TRBJ2-5; D not certain. This CDR3 spans 17 amino acids. V lost 3 bases and J lost 1, with 18 bases in between. Germline V gene sequence: CDR1 SEHNR, CDR2 FQNEAQ (reference sequence). CDR3: CASSFFPAGRIQETQYF. The DNA of the CDR3 is TGTGCCAGCAGCTTCTTCCCGGCAGGTAGGATCCAAGAGACCCAGTACTTC.

The CDR3 region has the DNA TGTGCCAGCAGTTATGAGGGGGGTAGCAATCAGCCCCAGCATTTT. It yields the protein CASSYEGGSNQPQHF. The chain recombines TRBV6-6 with TRBJ1-5; D is possibly TRBD1 (6 bases). Germline CDR1 MNHNY, CDR2 SVGAGI (reference sequence). With 3 bases removed from V and 0 bases from J, the gap between germline ends came to 9 bases. The CDR3 is made up of 15 amino acids.

The V and J genes are TRBV5-4 and TRBJ2-2; maybe TRBD1 (5 bases). The germline CDR1 and CDR2 sequences are SGHNT and YYREEE (reference sequence). V was cut by 4 bases and J by 8 bases, with 12 bases left in between. The CDR3 consists of 13 residues. The CDR3 loop reads CASSTLGDGELFF. CDR3 coding DNA: TGTGCCAGCAGCACCCTAGGGGATGGGGAGCTGTTTTTT.

In nucleotides, the CDR3 is TGTGCCAGCAGCGGAACCGGGACAGGGACTAATAATTCACCCCTCCACTTT. Translation: CASSGTGTGTNNSPLHF. The chain carries TRBV7-9 and TRBJ1-6; 9 bases match TRBD1. The germline V gene encodes CDR1 SEHNR and CDR2 FQNEAQ (reference sequence). The ends lost 5 bases at V and 5 bases at J; junction bases unmatched: 10. This CDR3 has 17 residues.

Details on this clone: Different DNA sequences within this sample yield the same CDR3. The CDR3 loop is CASSLEAGGTEAFF. Written as DNA, the CDR3 is TGCGCCAGCAGCTTGGAGGCAGGGGGTACTGAAGCTTTCTTT. The chain links TRBV5-1 to TRBJ1-1; 7 bases match TRBD1. V was pared by 0 bases and J by 5 bases, with 4 bases of the junction left unmatched. Germline V lookup: CDR1 SGHRS, CDR2 YFSETQ. This CDR3 spans 14 amino acids.

The chain employs TRBV6-5 and TRBJ1-2; D is unclear. Germline CDR1 is MNHEY and CDR2 is SVGAGI. V was cut by 6 bases and J by 3 bases, with 11 bases left in between. The CDR3 is 13 amino acids. The DNA of the CDR3 is TGTGCCAGCAGCCTAGGGTTGGACTATGGCTACACCTTC. This encodes CASSLGLDYGYTF.

The chain is built from TRBV7-3 and TRBJ2-3, with a possible D match to TRBD2 (7 bases). CDR1 is SGHTA, CDR2 FQGTGA, per germline. This CDR3 contains 14 residues. Trimming shortened V by 4 bases and J by 4 bases, and 12 bases separated the two germline ends. CDR3 protein: CASSSRGPPDTQYF. CDR3 in DNA: TGTGCCAGCAGCTCGCGGGGGCCTCCAGATACGCAGTATTTT.

The chain couples TRBV5-1 to TRBJ2-7; 8 nucleotides align to TRBD1. This CDR3 is 14 amino acids long. The germline V gene encodes CDR1 SGHRS and CDR2 YFSETQ. V dropped 3 bases and J dropped 3; count of bases not matched to a gene: 5. In DNA form, the CDR3 reads TGCGCCAGCAGCTCCGGGACAGGCTACTACGAGCAGTACTTC. It yields the protein CASSSGTGYYEQYF.

V is TRBV5-1 and J is TRBJ2-7, with D possibly being TRBD2 (5 bases). The CDR3 is 15 amino acids. The germline V and J ends were trimmed by 5 bases and 3 bases, with 18 bases remaining between them. CDR1 and CDR2 (germline): SGHRS, YFSETQ. CDR3 DNA sequence: TGCGCCAGCAGACTTCGGCAAGCGGACTTCTACGAGCAGTACTTC. It specifies CASRLRQADFYEQYF.

The chain employs TRBV7-9 and TRBJ1-5; D call uncertain. The CDR3 has 14 residues. Germline V gene lookup returns CDR1 SEHNR and CDR2 FQNEAQ (reference sequence). The germline V and J ends were trimmed by 5 bases and 6 bases, with 14 bases remaining between them. This CDR3 is CASSAEQYIQPQHF. The DNA for the CDR3 is TGTGCCAGCAGCGCCGAGCAGTATATTCAGCCCCAGCATTTT. The whole variable domain, remainder taken from reference TRBV7-9 and TRBJ1-5, is DTGVSQNPRHKITKRGQNVTFRCDPISEHNRLYWYRQTLGQGPEFLTYFQNEAQLEKSRLLSDRFSAERPKGSFSTLEIQRTEQGDSAMYLCASSAEQYIQPQHFGDGTRLSIL.

The chain recombines TRBV18 with TRBJ2-6; D is ambiguous. This CDR3 contains 17 residues. The ends were cut back, 3 bases at V and 1 base at J, with 13 bases in the middle. CDR1 is KGHSH, CDR2 LQKENI, per germline. CDR3 sequence reads: CASSPPATQSGANVLTF. As DNA, the CDR3 is TGTGCCAGCTCACCCCCAGCCACACAGTCTGGGGCCAACGTCCTGACTTTC. The full variable domain, its missing parts supplied by reference TRBV18 and TRBJ2-6, is NAGVMQNPRHLVRRRGQEARLRCSPMKGHSHVYWYRQLPEEGLKFMVYLQKENIIDESGMPKERFSAEFPKEGPSILRIQQVVRGDSAAYFCASSPPATQSGANVLTFGAGSRLTVL.

The rearrangement uses TRBV10-2 and TRBJ2-2; D ambiguous. V was shortened by 6 bases and J by 5 bases, with 10 bases between the two germline ends. This CDR3 has 13 residues. CDR1 is WSHSY, CDR2 SAAADI, per germline. CDR3 amino acids: CASRARPTGELFF. Here the CDR3 DNA reads TGCGCCAGCAGAGCTCGTCCGACCGGGGAGCTGTTTTTT.

The V call is TRBV7-2, the J call TRBJ2-3; 7 bases agree with TRBD2. Germline V gene data show CDR1 as SGHTA and CDR2 as FQGNSA. The CDR3 is 17 amino acids. The ends lost 1 base at V and 5 bases at J; junction bases unmatched: 12. The CDR3: CASSLGLGRGEGDTQYF. CDR3 in DNA: TGTGCCAGCAGCTTAGGTCTAGGGAGGGGCGAGGGAGATACGCAGTATTTT.

V gene TRBV9 combines with J gene TRBJ1-1; no reliable D call. V was shortened by 3 bases and J by 0 bases, with 6 bases between the two germline ends. Per the germline V gene, CDR1 is SGDLS and CDR2 is YYNGEE. There are 13 residues in the CDR3. CDR3 sequence: CASSEHMNTEAFF. The CDR3 DNA reads as TGTGCCAGCAGCGAACACATGAACACTGAAGCTTTCTTT. The entire variable domain, with the rest obtained from reference TRBV9 and TRBJ1-1, is as follows: DSGVTQTPKHLITATGQRVTLRCSPRSGDLSVYWYQQSLDQGLQFLIQYYNGEERAKGNILERFSAQQFPDLHSELNLSSLELGDSALYFCASSEHMNTEAFFGQGTRLTVV.

This clone was picked up one time. V is TRBV28 and J is TRBJ2-7; 8 nucleotides line up with TRBD1. The CDR3 sequence is 14 residues long. Per germline, CDR1 MDHEN and CDR2 SYDVKM. The V and J ends lost 1 base and 9 bases, in that order; junction bases with no gene match: 8. The CDR3 DNA sequence: TGTGCCAGCAGTTTATCGGAGACAGGGGTTAGGCAGTACTTC. Its translation is CASSLSETGVRQYF.

This clone was recorded once. This CDR3 is CASSRTRGETQYF. In nucleotides, the CDR3 is TGTGCCAGCAGCCGGACTAGGGGCGAGACCCAGTACTTC. The chain combines TRBV2 with TRBJ2-5; the match to TRBD2 covers 7 bases. CDR3 length: 13 residues. The germline gives CDR1 SNHLY, CDR2 FYNNEI. V shed 6 bases, J shed 5 bases, and the junction held 6 bases outside the gene matches.

The chain carries TRBV5-1 and TRBJ1-1; no clear D gene. The CDR3 spans 13 residues. Deletions cut 2 bases from V and 1 base from J, with 6 bases between. In germline, CDR1 is SGHRS, CDR2 YFSETQ. The CDR3 loop reads CASSFWGNTEAFF. DNA of the CDR3: TGCGCCAGCAGCTTCTGGGGGAACACTGAAGCTTTCTTT.

V usage is TRBV5-1 and J usage is TRBJ1-3, with a tentative D call TRBD1 (6 bases). Germline V gene data show CDR1 as SGHRS and CDR2 as YFSETQ. Trimming cost V 3 bases and J 0 bases, with 13 bases left between them. This CDR3 region has 16 residues. CDR3 amino acids: CASSYRTANSGNTIYF. The CDR3 DNA sequence: TGCGCCAGCAGCTATAGGACAGCAAACTCTGGAAACACCATATATTTT.

The V gene is TRBV30, the J gene TRBJ2-5; possibly TRBD1 for D (5 bases). The CDR3 covers 13 residues. Trimming pared 1 base from V and 3 bases from J, leaving 9 bases between. Germline CDR1 and CDR2: GTSNPN and SVGIG (reference sequence). CDR3 amino acids: CAWSGIGEETQYF. The CDR3 coding sequence is TGTGCCTGGAGTGGGATAGGGGAAGAGACCCAGTACTTC.

The chain links TRBV5-1 to TRBJ1-1, with D perhaps matching TRBD1 (6 bases). The V and J ends lost 4 bases and 13 bases respectively, with 20 bases between them. Germline-derived CDR1 and CDR2 are SGHRS and YFSETQ. CDR3 length: 13 amino acids. The CDR3 region is CASSPRLGGKGFF. The CDR3 coding sequence is TGCGCCAGCAGCCCAAGACTAGGGGGGAAAGGTTTCTTT.

The chain is built from TRBV19 and TRBJ2-1; 8 bases are a match to TRBD2. Germline CDR1 reads LNHDA; CDR2 reads SQIVND (reference sequence). This CDR3 has 15 residues. Trimming at V came to 5 bases and at J to 6 bases, leaving 9 bases not matched to a gene. This CDR3 is CASSPPGLGPNEQFF. The CDR3 DNA reads as TGTGCCAGTAGTCCACCGGGACTAGGGCCCAATGAGCAGTTCTTC.

A remark on this clone: At one end the junction does not follow the germline gene, possibly because of a read error. The chain combines TRBV6-6 with TRBJ1-3, with D unclear. This CDR3 spans 13 amino acids. CDR1 and CDR2 from the germline V gene are MNHNY and SVGAGI (reference sequence). CDR3 region: CASSPGPGNTIYF. The CDR3 region has the DNA TGTGCCAGCAGTCCGGGCCCTGGGAACACCATATATTTT.

The J gene is TRBJ1-6, the V gene TRBV11-2; TRBD1 might be the D (6 bases). The CDR3 extends over 15 amino acids. Germline V gene lookup returns CDR1 SGHAT and CDR2 FQNNGV. V was cut by 1 base and J by 10 bases, with 14 bases left in between. In nucleotides, the CDR3 is TGTGCCAGCAGCTTAGGGCAGGGGAAAGGCTCACCCCTCCACTTT. It yields the protein CASSLGQGKGSPLHF.

The V gene is TRBV19, the J gene TRBJ1-2; 8 bases agree with TRBD1. Per germline, CDR1 LNHDA and CDR2 SQIVND (reference sequence). V lost 4 bases and J lost 6; bases outside the gene matches: 7. The CDR3 sequence is 14 residues long. CDR3 sequence: CASSRPGQGHGYTF. The DNA for the CDR3 is TGTGCCAGTAGTAGACCCGGACAGGGTCATGGCTACACCTTC.

The chain couples TRBV4-3 to TRBJ1-4; no clear D. V was cut by 0 bases and J by 4 bases, with 6 bases left in between. Germline CDR1 reads LGHNA; CDR2 reads YSLEER. The length of the CDR3 is 14 residues. The DNA of the CDR3 is TGCGCCAGCAGCCAAGATTACCTTAATGAAAAACTGTTTTTT. Translating gives CASSQDYLNEKLFF.